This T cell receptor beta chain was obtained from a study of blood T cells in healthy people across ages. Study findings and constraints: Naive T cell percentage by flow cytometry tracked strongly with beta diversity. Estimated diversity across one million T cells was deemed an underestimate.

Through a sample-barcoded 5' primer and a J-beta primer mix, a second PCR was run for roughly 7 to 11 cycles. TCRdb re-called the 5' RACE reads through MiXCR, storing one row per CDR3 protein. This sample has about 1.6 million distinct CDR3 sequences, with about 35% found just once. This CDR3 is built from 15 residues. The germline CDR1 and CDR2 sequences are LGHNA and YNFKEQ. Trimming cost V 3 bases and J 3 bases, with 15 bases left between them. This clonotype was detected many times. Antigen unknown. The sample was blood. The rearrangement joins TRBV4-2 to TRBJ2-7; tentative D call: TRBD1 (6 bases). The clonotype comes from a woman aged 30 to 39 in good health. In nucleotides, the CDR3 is TGTGCCAGCAGCCAGGTAGGGGACACCTACTACGAGCAGTACTTC. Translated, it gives CASSQVGDTYYEQYF.